A selection of T cell receptor beta chains follows, all from one sample in a study of T cells in Graves' hyperthyroidism and ophthalmopathy. In TCRdb, the multiplex PCR reads were re-called with MiXCR into one record per CDR3 protein. The sample holds about 360,000 distinct CDR3 sequences, less than 20% seen once. The sequenced material came from blood. These receptors originate from a young woman with Graves' hyperthyroidism that later progressed to Graves' ophthalmopathy. Both conserved end residues are part of each CDR3. D genes are given only for firm matches. Rows give clone size only sometimes, using once, few, many, or a class for an expanded clone.

D | J | length | size | V | CDR3 | DNA
TRBD2 | TRBJ2-2 | 15 | - | TRBV2 | CASSAPGGVTGELFF | TGTGCCAGCAGTGCCCCGGGGGGGGTCACCGGGGAGCTGTTTTTT
- | TRBJ1-2 | 14 | many | TRBV5-6 | CASSLGESNYGYTF | TGTGCCAGCAGCTTGGGAGAATCTAACTATGGCTACACCTTC
TRBD1 | TRBJ1-5 | 15 | - | TRBV7-8 | CVSSQDRVDNQPQHF | TGTGTCAGCAGTCAGGACAGGGTAGACAATCAGCCCCAGCATTTT
- | TRBJ1-1 | 14 | - | TRBV2 | CASRASGGYEEAFF | TGTGCCAGCAGAGCTTCCGGGGGCTATGAGGAAGCTTTCTTT
- | TRBJ1-2 | 14 | - | TRBV4-2 | CASSQGVRDYGYTF | TGTGCCAGCAGCCAAGGGGTCAGGGACTATGGCTACACCTTC
- | TRBJ2-3 | 13 | many | TRBV27 | CASSFNNPDTQYF | TGTGCCAGCAGTTTTAACAACCCAGATACGCAGTATTTT
- | TRBJ2-7 | 13 | many | TRBV10-3 | CAISEWEYYEQYF | TGTGCCATCAGTGAATGGGAATACTACGAGCAGTACTTC
- | TRBJ1-2 | 14 | many | TRBV28 | CASTSGEGAYGYTF | TGTGCCAGCACCTCCGGGGAAGGGGCCTATGGCTACACCTTC
- | TRBJ2-7 | 16 | - | TRBV7-8 | CASSLSGQPGDYEQYF | TGTGCCAGCAGCTTATCGGGCCAACCTGGGGACTACGAGCAGTACTTC
TRBD2 | TRBJ2-5 | 14 | many | TRBV20-1 | CSARFAGGRETQYF | TGCAGTGCTAGGTTTGCGGGAGGGCGGGAGACCCAGTACTTC
- | TRBJ2-2 | 16 | few | TRBV11-2 | CASSSRRNANTGELFF | TGTGCCAGCAGCTCCCGACGGAACGCGAACACCGGGGAGCTGTTTTTT
TRBD2 | TRBJ2-1 | 19 | many | TRBV5-1 | CASSLEGLAGFSSYNEQFF | TGCGCCAGCAGCTTGGAGGGACTAGCGGGATTTAGTTCCTACAATGAGCAGTTCTTC
- | TRBJ2-7 | 16 | - | TRBV19 | CASSPGRRAEGLEQYF | TGTGCCAGTAGCCCGGGGAGAAGGGCCGAGGGGCTCGAGCAGTACTTC
TRBD2 | TRBJ2-5 | 12 | many | TRBV20-1 | CSAVTSEETQYF | TGCAGTGCCGTAACTAGCGAGGAGACCCAGTACTTC
- | TRBJ2-3 | 16 | - | TRBV12-3/TRBV12-4 | CASSLYRRGSTDTQYF | TGTGCCAGCAGTTTATATCGCAGGGGCAGCACAGATACGCAGTATTTT
TRBD2 | TRBJ2-1 | 12 | many | TRBV20-1 | CSGLAGYNEQFF | TGCAGCGGACTAGCGGGTTACAATGAGCAGTTCTTC
- | TRBJ1-4 | 14 | - | TRBV7-8 | CASSLSGDNEKLFF | TGTGCCAGCAGCTTATCAGGGGATAATGAAAAACTGTTTTTT
TRBD1 | TRBJ1-1 | 14 | many | TRBV6-2/TRBV6-3 | CASTTGARNTEAFF | TGTGCCAGCACTACAGGGGCTCGGAACACTGAAGCTTTCTTT
TRBD1 | TRBJ1-1 | 16 | many | TRBV7-9 | CASSLQTGISNPEAFF | TGTGCCAGCAGCTTACAGACAGGGATCTCAAACCCCGAAGCTTTCTTT
- | TRBJ1-1 | 16 | many | TRBV7-8 | CASSPEGVQANTEAFF | TGTGCCAGCAGCCCCGAGGGGGTACAGGCAAACACTGAAGCTTTCTTT
TRBD1 | TRBJ2-5 | 15 | many | TRBV5-8 | CASSTRTGLGETQYF | TGTGCCAGCAGCACAAGGACAGGGCTTGGCGAGACCCAGTACTTC
TRBD2 | TRBJ2-5 | 17 | few | TRBV13 | CASSFTPREGFQQTQYF | TGTGCCAGCAGCTTTACCCCTAGGGAGGGTTTCCAACAGACCCAGTACTTC
- | TRBJ2-3 | 15 | - | TRBV20-1 | CSARDRLNGADTQYF | TGCAGTGCTAGAGATCGACTGAATGGCGCAGATACGCAGTATTTT
TRBD1 | TRBJ2-1 | 15 | many | TRBV20-1 | CSARAERGRKYEQFF | TGCAGTGCTAGAGCTGAGAGGGGGCGAAAGTATGAGCAGTTCTTC